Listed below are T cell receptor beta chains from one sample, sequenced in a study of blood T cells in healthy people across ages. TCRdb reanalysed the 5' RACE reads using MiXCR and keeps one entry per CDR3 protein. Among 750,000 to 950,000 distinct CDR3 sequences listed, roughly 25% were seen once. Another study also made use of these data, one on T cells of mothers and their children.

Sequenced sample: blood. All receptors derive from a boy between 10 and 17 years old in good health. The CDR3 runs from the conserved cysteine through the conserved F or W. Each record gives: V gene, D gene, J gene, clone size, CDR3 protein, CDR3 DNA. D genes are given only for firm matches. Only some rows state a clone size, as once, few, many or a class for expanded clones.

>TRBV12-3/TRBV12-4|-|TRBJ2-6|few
CASSPTGLESGANVLTF
TGTGCCAGCAGTCCCACGGGACTGGAATCTGGGGCCAACGTCCTGACTTTC
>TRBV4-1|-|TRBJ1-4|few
CASSQGVMEVEKLFF
TGCGCCAGCAGCCAAGGGGTCATGGAGGTGGAAAAACTGTTTTTT
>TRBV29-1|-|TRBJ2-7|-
CSVEDPTGISYEQYF
TGCAGCGTTGAAGATCCAACAGGGATTTCCTACGAGCAGTACTTC
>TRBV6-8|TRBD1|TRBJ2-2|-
CASSYGTGESNTGELFF
TGTGCCAGCAGTTACGGGACAGGGGAGTCGAACACCGGGGAGCTGTTTTTT
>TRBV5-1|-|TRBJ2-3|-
CASSLSTKGADTQYF
TGCGCCAGCAGCTTATCTACTAAGGGAGCAGATACGCAGTATTTT
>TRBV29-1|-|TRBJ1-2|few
CSVEIQDSLYGYTF
TGCAGCGTTGAGATTCAGGATTCGCTCTATGGCTACACCTTC
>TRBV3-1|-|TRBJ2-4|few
CASRREAENIQYF
TGTGCCAGCAGACGAGAAGCGGAGAACATTCAGTACTTC
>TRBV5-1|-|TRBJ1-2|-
CASSFTSADDGYTF
TGCGCCAGCAGCTTCACAAGCGCGGATGATGGCTACACCTTC
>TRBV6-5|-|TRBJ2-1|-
CASRATASSYNEQFF
TGTGCCAGCAGAGCGACAGCGTCCTCCTACAATGAGCAGTTCTTC
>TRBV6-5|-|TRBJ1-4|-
CASSYGRSRVNEKLFF
TGTGCCAGCAGTTACGGACGGAGTAGGGTAAATGAAAAACTGTTTTTT